The T cell receptor (beta chain) described here comes from a study of blood T cell repertoires in COVID-19. Study context: From T cells, B-cell-depleted T cells, or PBMCs came the material, which was cDNA or gDNA.

Libraries were prepared by immunoSEQ multiplex PCR; TCRdb keeps only in-frame clonotypes and omits some of them. Of 400,000 to 500,000 clones in the sample, about 88% were seen once. This study enrolled people aged about 18 to 95 from about two dozen US geographic areas. Assignment of participants to cohorts was predicated upon participant-reported clinical history. J was trimmed by 7 bases and V by 6 bases; bases with no gene match: 4. The germline V gene has CDR1 MDHEN and CDR2 SYDVKM. The CDR3 length is 14 residues. The clonotype comes from a woman aged 18-35 years who had been exposed to COVID-19. Material for sequencing was PBMCs or T cells enriched from blood (not recorded which). The chain is built from TRBV28 and TRBJ1-6; TRBD1 matches at 9 bases. CDR3 protein: CASRLDRGNSPLHF. As DNA, the CDR3 is TGTGCCAGCAGACTTGACAGGGGGAATTCACCCCTCCACTTT.